The clone carrying this TCR beta chain has a count of ten or more. The antigen is unknown. These data are taken from a study of human T cells and chemical hapten exposure. Study-wide points: Higher patch test scores went with higher counts of PT1 expanded TCRs. Relative to controls, expanded TCRs formed significantly more large CDR3 similarity clusters. After DPC sensitization, TCRs above 1 in 1000 frequency showed no change.

The CDR3 is 15 residues long. The germline V and J ends were trimmed by 2 bases and 7 bases, with 13 bases remaining between them. Germline values: CDR1 SGHKS, CDR2 YYEKEE (reference sequence). This sample's time point: patch test 2, 6 weeks after DPC sensitization. As for treatment: therapeutic diphenylcyclopropenone sensitization with weekly scalp DPC. The total RNA was obtained from whole blood that was not fractionated. TCRdb called the RACE reads again in MiXCR, with one record for every CDR3 protein. The sample records more than 60,000 distinct CDR3 sequences, about 9.4% being singletons. The starting material was whole blood, obtained in connection with sensitization to the hapten diphenylcyclopropenone (DPC). This sequence originates from a woman aged 45-65 years with alopecia areata. Some clones in this sample may be carry-over from other donors' samples. The chain links TRBV5-5 to TRBJ1-6; the D is unclear. CDR3 sequence: CASSFLVADNSPLHF. The CDR3 DNA reads as TGTGCCAGCAGCTTTTTGGTAGCAGACAATTCACCCCTCCACTTT.